This is a list of T cell receptor beta chains from one sample in a study of PD-1 blockade in classical Hodgkin lymphoma. Libraries were prepared by immunoSEQ multiplex PCR; TCRdb keeps only in-frame clonotypes and omits some of them. The sample carries approximately 9,000 clones, 85% to 90% recorded once. The sample consisted of CD8+ T cells from blood. These receptors were taken from a human donor with classical Hodgkin lymphoma. Each CDR3 is given with its conserved first and last residue. A D gene is named only where the DNA matches it firmly. A row's size may be missing; if present it is once, few, many or a size class.

D,V,J,size,DNA,CDR3
NA,TRBV9,TRBJ2-3,once,TGTGCCAGCAGCAACAGACCAGCAGATACGCAGTATTTT,CASSNRPADTQYF
NA,TRBV14,TRBJ2-7,NA,TGTGCCAGCAGCCAAGCCACGGACAGCTACGAGCAGTACTTC,CASSQATDSYEQYF
NA,TRBV25-1,TRBJ2-7,NA,TGTGCCAGCGAAGGACCCAAGCCCCCCTACGAGCAGTACTTC,CASEGPKPPYEQYF
NA,TRBV6-5,TRBJ2-1,NA,TGTGCCAGCAGCTACGGCCGGCCGGGTGAGCAGTTCTTC,CASSYGRPGEQFF
NA,TRBV5-1,TRBJ2-2,NA,TGCGCCAGCACCATCAGGAGGTATAGGGAAGGGCCCGGGGAGCTGTTTTTT,CASTIRRYREGPGELFF
TRBD1,TRBV29-1,TRBJ1-1,once,TGCAGCGTCCAAAGGGGGCGGATGAACACTGAAGCTTTCTTT,CSVQRGRMNTEAFF
NA,TRBV5-1,TRBJ2-1,NA,TGCGCCAGCAGCTTGGCCGGGAATGAGCAGTTCTTC,CASSLAGNEQFF
NA,TRBV9,TRBJ2-4,NA,TGTGCCAGCAGCGTAGACAGCCTGCTCGGCATTCAGTACTTC,CASSVDSLLGIQYF
TRBD1,TRBV5-5,TRBJ1-4,NA,TGTGCCAGCAGCTTACAGGGGTGGTACGAAAAACTGTTTTTT,CASSLQGWYEKLFF
NA,TRBV6-5,TRBJ1-1,NA,TGTGCCAGCAGTCCAGGGATTAACACTGAAGCTTTCTTT,CASSPGINTEAFF
TRBD1,TRBV27,TRBJ1-5,NA,TGTGCCAGCCGAGGGACAGGGTCTAAGGAATCCAATCAGCCCCAGCATTTT,CASRGTGSKESNQPQHF
NA,TRBV7-9,TRBJ1-2,NA,TGTGCCAGCAGCCCCATAGCTAGGGGCTCATGGGATGGCTACACCTTC,CASSPIARGSWDGYTF
TRBD1,TRBV6-5,TRBJ2-5,NA,TGTGCCAGCAGCCCCTTGGACAGGTTTAGGGAGACCCAGTACTTC,CASSPLDRFRETQYF
NA,TRBV7-9,TRBJ2-7,NA,TGTGCCAGCAGCTTGGGGGGCATTTCGTACGAGCAGTACTTC,CASSLGGISYEQYF
NA,TRBV27,TRBJ2-7,NA,TGTGCCAGCAGTTTGTACGGGACGCCCTACGAGCAGTACTTC,CASSLYGTPYEQYF
TRBD1,TRBV5-6,TRBJ1-1,NA,TGTGCCAGCAGCTCTCCCGGGACAGGGGATCCTGAAGCTTTCTTT,CASSSPGTGDPEAFF
NA,TRBV9,TRBJ2-7,NA,TGTGCCAGCAGCGTAGAGGTCTGGGGCCATCGGGACGAGCAGTACTTC,CASSVEVWGHRDEQYF
TRBD1,TRBV7-2,TRBJ1-1,NA,TGTGCCAGCAGCTTATCTCAGGGCAGGGGGACTGAAGCTTTCTTT,CASSLSQGRGTEAFF
NA,TRBV7-2,TRBJ1-5,NA,TGTGCCAGCAGCTTAGGGGGGTCGGCGGGTCAGCCCCAGCATTTT,CASSLGGSAGQPQHF
TRBD1,TRBV27,TRBJ2-7,NA,TGTGCCAGCAGTTTAACAGGGGCTCCCTACGAGCAGTACTTC,CASSLTGAPYEQYF
NA,TRBV7-6,TRBJ2-7,NA,TGTGCCAGCAGCTTACGACAGGCCGGACCTGGATACGAGCAGTACTTC,CASSLRQAGPGYEQYF
NA,TRBV7-2,TRBJ2-1,NA,TGTGCCAGCAGCACGGGACGAGAGATCGATGAGCAGTTCTTC,CASSTGREIDEQFF
NA,TRBV5-7,TRBJ1-5,NA,TGTGCCAGCACCCCTCAAAGTGGGCCCTATAGCAATCAGCCCCAGCATTTT,CASTPQSGPYSNQPQHF
TRBD1,TRBV10-3,TRBJ2-2,NA,TGTGCCATCCGACCTGAGGGGGCGGTCGGGGAGCTGTTTTTT,CAIRPEGAVGELFF
NA,TRBV9,TRBJ2-1,NA,TGTGCCAGCAGCGTAGGAGGGGCTAAATACAATGAGCAGTTCTTC,CASSVGGAKYNEQFF
NA,TRBV5-6,TRBJ2-1,NA,TGTGCCAGCAGCCCCAGTACTGGGGGCGCTTACTACAATGAGCAGTTCTTC,CASSPSTGGAYYNEQFF
TRBD1,TRBV7-9,TRBJ1-5,NA,TGTGCCAGCAGCGGGGGACAGGGGGTCGGGCAGCCCCAGCATTTT,CASSGGQGVGQPQHF
NA,TRBV5-4,TRBJ1-1,NA,TGTGCCAGCAGCCGGTACAAGGAAAACACTGAAGCTTTCTTT,CASSRYKENTEAFF
NA,TRBV6-6,TRBJ1-5,NA,TGTGCCAGCTCCTCCCATGGGGAGAATCAGCCCCAGCATTTT,CASSSHGENQPQHF
NA,TRBV7-6,TRBJ2-7,NA,TGTGCCAGCTCCGGGGGGCACGAGCAGTACTTC,CASSGGHEQYF
NA,TRBV9,TRBJ2-2,NA,TGTGCCAGCAGCGGGGGCAGGGTAAACACCGGGGAGCTGTTTTTT,CASSGGRVNTGELFF
NA,TRBV5-4,TRBJ1-4,NA,TGTGCCAGCAGCTTCCGGACTCTTGCAACTAATGAAAAACTGTTTTTT,CASSFRTLATNEKLFF
NA,TRBV27,TRBJ1-2,NA,TGTGCCAGCAGTTTATTGAGGACTGGGAACAGGAAAATCTATGGCTACACCTTC,CASSLLRTGNRKIYGYTF
NA,TRBV15,TRBJ2-3,few,TGTGCCACCGGACCGAGGGTCGGGTTGACGCAGTATTTT,CATGPRVGLTQYF
TRBD2,TRBV7-2,TRBJ2-1,few,TGTGCCAGCAGCTTAGCGGCTAGCGGGACCCCAGAGCAGTTCTTC,CASSLAASGTPEQFF
NA,TRBV4-2,TRBJ2-7,NA,TGTGCCAGCAGCCAAGCAGTGGCAGGCTCCTACGAGCAGTACTTC,CASSQAVAGSYEQYF
NA,TRBV7-9,TRBJ2-7,few,TGTGCCAGCAGCGCAGGGAACGAGCAGTACTTC,CASSAGNEQYF
TRBD1,TRBV4-3,TRBJ1-2,NA,TGCGCCAGCAGCCAGGGACAGGAGGTTAACTATGGCTACACCTTC,CASSQGQEVNYGYTF
NA,TRBV19,TRBJ2-7,NA,TGTGCCAGTAGTATGGGCTACGAGCAGTACTTC,CASSMGYEQYF
TRBD2,TRBV28,TRBJ2-7,NA,TGTGCCAGCAGTCCCCCGGGGGGGATTCGGTCTTACGAGCAGTACTTC,CASSPPGGIRSYEQYF
NA,TRBV2,TRBJ2-1,NA,TGTGCCAGCAGTGCTGGGGGCCATGAGCAGTTCTTC,CASSAGGHEQFF
TRBD1,TRBV19,TRBJ2-7,NA,TGTGCCAGCCAAGTCGGGACAGGGGGCGTCTACGAGCAGTACTTC,CASQVGTGGVYEQYF
NA,TRBV27,TRBJ1-4,NA,TGTGCCAGCAGTTTACTGGGGAAAAAGGAAAAACTGTTTTTT,CASSLLGKKEKLFF
TRBD1,TRBV5-6,TRBJ2-7,NA,TGTGCCAGCAGCGGACAGGCCTACGAGCAGTACTTC,CASSGQAYEQYF
NA,TRBV19,TRBJ2-7,NA,TGTGCCAGTAGCGGGGCGAGGAACCCCTCCTACGAGCAGTACTTC,CASSGARNPSYEQYF
NA,TRBV27,TRBJ2-7,NA,TGTGCCAGCAGTCTCGGTCCCCGGTACGAGCAGTACTTC,CASSLGPRYEQYF
TRBD2,TRBV29-1,TRBJ2-5,NA,TGCAGCGTTGAAGGGTGGCTAGCGGGGACCCAGTACTTC,CSVEGWLAGTQYF
NA,TRBV28,TRBJ1-1,NA,TGTGCCAGCAGTTTATCTCGGGAGGGGCCCACTGAAGCTTTCTTT,CASSLSREGPTEAFF
NA,TRBV5-1,TRBJ2-7,NA,TGCGCCAGCAGGGTGGAGGGGACGCACTCCTACGAGCAGTACTTC,CASRVEGTHSYEQYF
TRBD1,TRBV9,TRBJ1-4,NA,TGTGCCAGCAGCGCCCGGGACAGGGATAATGAAAAACTGTTTTTT,CASSARDRDNEKLFF
NA,TRBV5-5,TRBJ1-3,NA,TGTGCCAGCAGCTTAGCCGGGCTAAACACCATATATTTT,CASSLAGLNTIYF
NA,TRBV5-4,TRBJ2-6,NA,TGTGCCAGCAGAATGTACGCCAGACAAAGTCGGGCCAACGTCCTGACTTTC,CASRMYARQSRANVLTF
TRBD1,TRBV6-5,TRBJ2-7,NA,TGTGCCAGCGGTGGACAGGGGGCGCGAGAGCAGTACTTC,CASGGQGAREQYF
NA,TRBV28,TRBJ1-4,NA,TGTGCCAGCAGTTTCTACAAATCGGCTAATGAAAAACTGTTTTTT,CASSFYKSANEKLFF
NA,TRBV28,TRBJ1-5,NA,TGTGCCAGCAGTTTTTTTCCCGTCAGGGATCAGCCCCAGCATTTT,CASSFFPVRDQPQHF
NA,TRBV10-1,TRBJ2-1,once,TGCGCCAGCAGTGGGGCAGCTAATAATGAGCAGTTCTTC,CASSGAANNEQFF
NA,TRBV25-1,TRBJ2-2,NA,TGTGCCAGCAGTGATTCTCGGTTGAACACCGGGGAGCTGTTTTTT,CASSDSRLNTGELFF
TRBD2,TRBV6-4,TRBJ2-2,NA,TGTGCCAGCAGTGACGGGACTAGCGGGGCCGGGGAGCTGTTTTTT,CASSDGTSGAGELFF
TRBD2,TRBV28,TRBJ2-3,NA,TGTGCCAGCACCCAAAATTGGGCGCTAGCGGGGGACACAGATACGCAGTATTTT,CASTQNWALAGDTDTQYF